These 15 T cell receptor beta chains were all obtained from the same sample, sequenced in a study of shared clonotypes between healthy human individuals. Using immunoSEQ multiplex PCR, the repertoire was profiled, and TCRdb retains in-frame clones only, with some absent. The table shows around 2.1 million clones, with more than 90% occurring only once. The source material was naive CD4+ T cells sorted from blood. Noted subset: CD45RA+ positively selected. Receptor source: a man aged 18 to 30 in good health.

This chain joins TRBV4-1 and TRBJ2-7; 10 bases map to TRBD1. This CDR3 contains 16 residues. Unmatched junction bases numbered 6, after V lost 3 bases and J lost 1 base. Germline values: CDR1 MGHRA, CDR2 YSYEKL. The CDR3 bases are TGCGCCAGCAGCCAGCCCGACAGGGGGCTATCCTACGAGCAGTACTTC. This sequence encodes CASSQPDRGLSYEQYF.

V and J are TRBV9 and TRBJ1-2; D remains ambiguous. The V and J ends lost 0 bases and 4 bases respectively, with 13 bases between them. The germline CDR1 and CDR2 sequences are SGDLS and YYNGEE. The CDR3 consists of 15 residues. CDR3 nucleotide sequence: TGTGCCAGCAGCGTAGCAATGGGAGGGCCCTATGGCTACACCTTC. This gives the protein CASSVAMGGPYGYTF.

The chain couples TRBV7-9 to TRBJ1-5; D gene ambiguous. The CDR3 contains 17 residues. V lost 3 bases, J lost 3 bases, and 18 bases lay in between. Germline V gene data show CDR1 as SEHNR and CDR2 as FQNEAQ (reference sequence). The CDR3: CASSFAGPINVNQPQHF. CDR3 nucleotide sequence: TGTGCCAGCAGCTTTGCTGGGCCTATAAACGTCAATCAGCCCCAGCATTTT.

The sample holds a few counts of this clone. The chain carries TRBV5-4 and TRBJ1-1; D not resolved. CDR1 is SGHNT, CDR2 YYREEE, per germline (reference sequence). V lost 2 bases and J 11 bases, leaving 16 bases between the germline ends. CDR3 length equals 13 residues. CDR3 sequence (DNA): TGTGCCAGCAGCTTTGGCAGCCCGAGTGTCGCTTTCTTT. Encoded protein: CASSFGSPSVAFF.

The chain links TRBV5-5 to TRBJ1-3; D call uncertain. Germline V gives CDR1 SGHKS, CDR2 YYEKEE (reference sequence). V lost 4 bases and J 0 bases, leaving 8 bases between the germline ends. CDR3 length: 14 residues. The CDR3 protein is CASSNGLSGNTIYF. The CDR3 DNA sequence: TGTGCCAGCAGCAACGGCCTCTCTGGAAACACCATATATTTT.

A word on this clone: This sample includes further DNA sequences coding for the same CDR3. CDR3 amino acids: CASSLEGYGYTF. CDR3 nucleotide sequence: TGTGCCAGCAGCTTGGAGGGATATGGCTACACCTTC. The chain combines TRBV5-6 with TRBJ1-2; no firm D call. Trimming shortened V by 0 bases and J by 5 bases, and 5 bases separated the two germline ends. The CDR3 runs 12 residues. The germline V gene encodes CDR1 SGHDT and CDR2 YYEEEE.

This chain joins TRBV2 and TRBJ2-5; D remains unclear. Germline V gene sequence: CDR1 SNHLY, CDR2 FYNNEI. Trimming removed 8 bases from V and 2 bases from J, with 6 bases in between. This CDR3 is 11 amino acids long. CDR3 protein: CASVRQETQYF. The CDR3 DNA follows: TGTGCCAGCGTGAGACAAGAGACCCAGTACTTC.

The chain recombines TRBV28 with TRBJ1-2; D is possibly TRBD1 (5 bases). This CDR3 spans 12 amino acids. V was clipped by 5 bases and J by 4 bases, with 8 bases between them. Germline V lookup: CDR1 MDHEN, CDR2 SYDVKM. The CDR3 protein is CASSAQVYGYTF. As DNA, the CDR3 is TGTGCCAGCAGTGCACAGGTCTATGGCTACACCTTC.

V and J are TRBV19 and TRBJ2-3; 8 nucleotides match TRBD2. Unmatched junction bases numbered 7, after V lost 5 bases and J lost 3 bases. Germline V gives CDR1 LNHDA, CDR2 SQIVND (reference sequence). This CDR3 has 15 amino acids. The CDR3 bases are TGTGCCAGTAGTGCGAGCGGGAGAGATACAGATACGCAGTATTTT. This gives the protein CASSASGRDTDTQYF. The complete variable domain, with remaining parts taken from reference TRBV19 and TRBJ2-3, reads DGGITQSPKYLFRKEGQNVTLSCEQNLNHDAMYWYRQDPGQGLRLIYYSQIVNDFQKGDIAEGYSVSREKKESFPLTVTSAQKNPTAFYLCASSASGRDTDTQYFGPGTRLTVL.

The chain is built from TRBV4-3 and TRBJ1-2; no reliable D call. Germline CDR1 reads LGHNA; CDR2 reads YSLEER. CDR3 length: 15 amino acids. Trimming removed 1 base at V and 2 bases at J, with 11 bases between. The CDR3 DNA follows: TGCGCCAGCAGCCAAGGAGGGATCAGGAACTATGGCTACACCTTC. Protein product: CASSQGGIRNYGYTF.

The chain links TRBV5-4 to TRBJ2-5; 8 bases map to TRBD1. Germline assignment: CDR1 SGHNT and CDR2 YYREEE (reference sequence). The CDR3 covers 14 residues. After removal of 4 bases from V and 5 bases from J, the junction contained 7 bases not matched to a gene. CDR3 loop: CASSVTGGEETQYF. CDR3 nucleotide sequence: TGTGCCAGCAGCGTTACAGGGGGAGAGGAGACCCAGTACTTC.

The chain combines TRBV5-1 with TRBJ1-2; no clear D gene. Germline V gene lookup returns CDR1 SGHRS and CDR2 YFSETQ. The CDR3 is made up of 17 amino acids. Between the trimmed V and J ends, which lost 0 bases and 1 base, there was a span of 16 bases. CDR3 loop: CASSLVSGSPINYGYTF. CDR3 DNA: TGCGCCAGCAGCTTGGTATCTGGTAGTCCTATTAACTATGGCTACACCTTC. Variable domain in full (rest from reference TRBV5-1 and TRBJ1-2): KAGVTQTPRYLIKTRGQQVTLSCSPISGHRSVSWYQQTPGQGLQFLFEYFSETQRNKGNFPGRFSGRQFSNSRSEMNVSTLELGDSALYLCASSLVSGSPINYGYTFGSGTRLTVV.

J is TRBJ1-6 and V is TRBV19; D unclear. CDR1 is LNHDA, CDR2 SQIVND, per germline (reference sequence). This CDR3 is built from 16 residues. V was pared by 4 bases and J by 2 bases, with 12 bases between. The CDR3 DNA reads TGTGCCAGTAGTACTACGAGTAACGCCTATAATTCACCCCTCCACTTT. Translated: CASSTTSNAYNSPLHF. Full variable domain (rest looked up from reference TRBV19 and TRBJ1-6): DGGITQSPKYLFRKEGQNVTLSCEQNLNHDAMYWYRQDPGQGLRLIYYSQIVNDFQKGDIAEGYSVSREKKESFPLTVTSAQKNPTAFYLCASSTTSNAYNSPLHFGNGTRLTVT.

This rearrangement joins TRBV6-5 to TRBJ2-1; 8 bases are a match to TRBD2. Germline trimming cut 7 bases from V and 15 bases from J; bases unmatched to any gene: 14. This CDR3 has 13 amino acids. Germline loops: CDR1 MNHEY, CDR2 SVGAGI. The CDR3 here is CASTLRAGARMFF. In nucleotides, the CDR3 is TGTGCCAGCACGCTTCGAGCGGGAGCGCGAATGTTCTTC.

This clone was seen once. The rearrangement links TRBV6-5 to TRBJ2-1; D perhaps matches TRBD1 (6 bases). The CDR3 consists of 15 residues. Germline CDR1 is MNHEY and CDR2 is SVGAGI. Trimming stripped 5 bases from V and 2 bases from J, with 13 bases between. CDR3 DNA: TGTGCCAGCAGTCAAGAAGGGGGTCCCTACAATGAGCAGTTCTTC. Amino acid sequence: CASSQEGGPYNEQFF.